This T cell receptor (beta chain) was found in a study of early T cells in non-severe SARS-CoV-2 infection. Study at large: Sequencing targeted bulk RNA from unsorted whole blood, leaving chains unpaired.

Worth noting for this clonotype: Antigen: not known.

Study results and limitations: The VDJdb matching leaned toward anti-spike CD8 responses and overlooked private and CD4 specificities.

The library protocol tagged individual cDNA molecules with unique molecular identifiers. From the 5' RACE reads, TCRdb called clonotypes with MiXCR, one entry per CDR3 protein. The table lists roughly 50,000 distinct CDR3 sequences, approximately 8% of them singletons. Sample: whole blood. The TCR originated in an adult who was a healthcare worker with PCR-confirmed SARS-CoV-2 infection or an uninfected control (not recorded which).

CDR3 amino acids: CASSPISTGELFF. Here the CDR3 DNA reads TGTGCCAGCAGTCCCATTTCCACCGGGGAGCTGTTTTTT. J is TRBJ2-2 and V is TRBV12-3 or TRBV12-4; D not resolved. The CDR3 length is 13 residues. V lost 5 bases and J lost 4, with 8 bases in between.